The clone carrying this T cell receptor (beta chain) appeared once. In the original processing: Estimation of nucleated cell counts was performed using reference gene primer amplification. Clones were read by immunoSEQ multiplex PCR, and TCRdb kept only the in-frame ones, dropping some. The V and J calls and clone size were taken over from that table, and D and trimming were inferred from the DNA. The sample comprises some 200,000 clones, roughly 86% of which are singletons, and roughly 7% rests with the top ten. The sample originates from a study of blood T cell repertoires in COVID-19. For the study at large: Material from acute and convalescent COVID-19 was sourced from the United States, Italy and Spain.

Looked up from germline, CDR1 is SGHTA and CDR2 is FQGNSA. The CDR3 has 16 residues. V shed 5 bases, J shed 1 base, and the junction held 6 bases outside the gene matches. Sample: peripheral blood. The chain recombines TRBV7-2 with TRBJ1-5; 9 positions match TRBD1. The sequence was obtained from a woman at least 80 years old in a cohort sampled during active or convalescent COVID-19. The CDR3 is CASSPGTGWSNQPQHF. CDR3 nucleotides: TGTGCCAGCAGCCCCGGGACAGGGTGGAGCAATCAGCCCCAGCATTTT.